This record covers a single T cell receptor (beta chain). The data are from a study of blood T cell repertoires in COVID-19. Study in general: From the United States, Italy and Spain came samples of acute and convalescent COVID-19. T cells, B-cell-depleted T cells, or PBMCs provided the cDNA or gDNA that served as material.

Study processing details: By means of reference gene primer amplification, nucleated cell counts were estimated. The assay was immunoSEQ multiplex PCR, and TCRdb's table has in-frame clones only and misses some. The V and J calls and clone size come from that table; D and trimming were worked out from the DNA. Altogether 140,000 or so clones are present, 84% being singletons, with the ten largest covering roughly a tenth. The CDR3 consists of 17 residues. The V segment lost 1 base and the J segment 7 bases; nucleotides outside the gene matches: 10. Per germline, CDR1 MGHRA and CDR2 YSYEKL. The chain joins TRBV4-1 to TRBJ1-6; 7 bases align to TRBD1. The sample taken for sequencing was peripheral blood. This TCR was sampled from a man aged 55 to 70 with active or convalescent COVID-19. The chain's CDR3 is CASSQANPGQINSPLHF. DNA for the CDR3: TGCGCCAGCAGCCAAGCCAACCCGGGACAGATAAATTCACCCCTCCACTTT.